The 25 T cell receptor beta chains listed next were all sequenced from one sample in a study of regulatory T cells. The study's findings and limits: Hydrophobic residues at CDR3 positions 6 and 7 were enriched in conventional CD4+ T cells of CD3G-deficient patients.

Antigen specificity for these receptors is unknown. The primer mix had 52 TRBV and 13 TRBJ primers. Profiled with immunoSEQ multiplex PCR; TCRdb holds only in-frame clones, not every one. The sample holds over 30,000 clones; over 85% are singletons and the top ten take 0.9% to 1%. The sample consisted of conventional CD4+ T cells sorted from blood. The receptors originated from a child aged 2 to 15 with CD3G deficiency.

The chain has TRBV19 and TRBJ2-2; D could derive from TRBD1 or TRBD2 (6 bases each). This CDR3 comprises 16 residues. Trimming pared 3 bases from V and 4 bases from J, leaving 15 bases between. In germline, CDR1 is LNHDA, CDR2 SQIVND (reference sequence). This chain's CDR3 is CASSIRGHRLTGELFF. DNA of the CDR3: TGTGCCAGTAGTATTCGGGGGCACAGGCTCACCGGGGAGCTGTTTTTT.

This clone has a single count. The J gene is TRBJ1-4, the V gene TRBV28; 8 positions match TRBD1. V lost 2 bases and J lost 8; bases outside the gene matches: 4. The CDR3 contains 14 residues. Looked up from germline, CDR1 is MDHEN and CDR2 is SYDVKM. The CDR3 is CASSLGDRREKLFF. The CDR3 nucleotides are TGTGCCAGCAGTTTAGGGGACAGGCGAGAAAAACTGTTTTTT.

This rearrangement joins TRBV6-1 to TRBJ1-4, with 10 bases aligning to TRBD1. The CDR3 runs to 14 residues. Germline CDR1 reads MNHNS; CDR2 reads SASEGT. The J segment lost 7 bases and the V segment lost 4 bases, leaving 3 bases of the junction unmatched. CDR3 sequence (DNA): TGTGCCAGCAGTGTGGACAGGGGGAGTGAAAAACTGTTTTTT. Protein sequence: CASSVDRGSEKLFF.

The V gene is TRBV5-1, the J gene TRBJ2-7; 8 nucleotides agree with TRBD2. Germline V gives CDR1 SGHRS, CDR2 YFSETQ. The CDR3 spans 14 residues. With V trimmed by 3 bases and J by 5 bases, 7 bases remained unmatched. The CDR3 protein is CASSWSGSRDEQYF. The DNA for the CDR3 is TGCGCCAGCAGCTGGAGCGGGAGTAGGGACGAGCAGTACTTC.

The chain has TRBV6-1 and TRBJ2-7; D is uncertain. The V and J ends lost 4 bases and 4 bases respectively, with 8 bases between them. The CDR3 is 12 residues long. Germline V lookup: CDR1 MNHNS, CDR2 SASEGT. The DNA for the CDR3 is TGTGCCAGCAGTGTTGGCAGATACGAGCAGTACTTC. The encoded protein is CASSVGRYEQYF.

This chain uses TRBV28 with TRBJ2-7; D remains unclear. V lost 4 bases and J 2 bases, leaving 9 bases between the germline ends. Per germline, CDR1 MDHEN and CDR2 SYDVKM. This CDR3 has 13 residues. The CDR3 nucleotides read TGTGCCAGCAGTTCCGGGCTACCCTACGAGCAGTACTTC. This sequence encodes CASSSGLPYEQYF.

The chain links TRBV10-3 to TRBJ2-1, with 7 bases fitting TRBD1. V was pared by 10 bases and J by 4 bases, with 10 bases of the junction left unmatched. The CDR3 has 14 amino acids. From germline, CDR1 is ENHRY and CDR2 SYGVKD. CDR3 in amino acids: CATRQGDRYNEQFF. The CDR3 DNA sequence: TGTGCCACGAGGCAGGGGGATCGATACAATGAGCAGTTCTTC.

V usage is TRBV5-1 and J usage is TRBJ2-1, with TRBD2 matching 8 bases. CDR1 is SGHRS, CDR2 YFSETQ, per germline. The CDR3 length is 14 residues. Trimming cost V 1 base and J 7 bases; bases outside gene matches: 4. In nucleotides, the CDR3 is TGCGCCAGCAGCTTGTACGGGAGGGGGAATGAGCAGTTCTTC. As protein: CASSLYGRGNEQFF.

Turning to this clone: The identical CDR3 is also encoded by other nucleotide sequences in the sample. V is TRBV28 and J is TRBJ2-7; a possible D gene is TRBD1 (5 bases). Germline V gene lookup returns CDR1 MDHEN and CDR2 SYDVKM. The CDR3 has 13 amino acids. The ends were cut back, 3 bases at V and 3 bases at J, with 9 bases in the middle. CDR3 protein: CASSLRQGYEQYF. CDR3 coding DNA: TGTGCCAGCAGTTTGAGGCAGGGCTACGAGCAGTACTTC.

CDR3 amino acids: CASSFHGSYEQYF. DNA for the CDR3: TGTGCCAGCAGTTTCCACGGGAGTTACGAGCAGTACTTC. The chain joins TRBV28 to TRBJ2-7, with a possible D match to TRBD2 (6 bases). V shed 3 bases and J shed 4 bases, with 10 bases lying between them. Germline-derived CDR1 and CDR2 are MDHEN and SYDVKM. The CDR3 is 13 amino acids.

The V gene is TRBV10-3, the J gene TRBJ1-2; D uncertain. Trimming took off 0 bases at V and 2 bases at J, with 4 bases between the two ends. CDR1 and CDR2 (germline): ENHRY, SYGVKD. This CDR3 has 13 amino acids. The DNA for the CDR3 is TGTGCCATCAGTGAGTCGGTAAACTATGGCTACACCTTC. It yields the protein CAISESVNYGYTF.

The V call is TRBV19, the J call TRBJ2-3; a weak D match, TRBD2 (5 bases). The germline gives CDR1 LNHDA, CDR2 SQIVND (reference sequence). The CDR3 extends over 13 amino acids. The V end lost 5 bases, the J end lost 7 bases, and 13 bases lay between the germline ends. The CDR3 spells CASSPGLLHTQYF. DNA for the CDR3: TGTGCCAGTAGTCCCGGACTGTTACATACGCAGTATTTT.

The rearrangement joins TRBV30 to TRBJ2-1, with 10 bases aligning to TRBD2. There are 14 residues in the CDR3. With 5 bases clipped from V and 7 bases from J, the junction kept 8 bases outside the gene matches. Germline CDR1 GTSNPN, CDR2 SVGIG (reference sequence). The CDR3 bases are TGTGCCTGGGCCCCCGGACTAGCGGCAAATGAGCAGTTCTTC. Protein product: CAWAPGLAANEQFF.

CDR3 sequence (DNA): TGTGCCAGTAGTACCGGGCCGGGACAGGGGAACACCGGGGAGCTGTTTTTT. Its protein is CASSTGPGQGNTGELFF. The chain carries TRBV19 and TRBJ2-2; 9 bases are shared with TRBD1. The V and J ends lost 4 bases and 1 base, in that order; junction bases with no gene match: 7. This CDR3 region has 17 residues. CDR1 LNHDA and CDR2 SQIVND come from the germline V gene (reference sequence).

The J gene is TRBJ2-1, the V gene TRBV28; 9 bases line up with TRBD2. Germline CDR1 MDHEN, CDR2 SYDVKM. The junction had 5 bases not matched to a gene; V was cut back by 6 bases and J by 2 bases. The CDR3 has 15 amino acids. The CDR3 nucleotides read TGTGCCAGCAGCGCTAGCGGGATGGCCTACAATGAGCAGTTCTTC. It yields the protein CASSASGMAYNEQFF.

J is TRBJ2-1 and V is TRBV5-1; D gene ambiguous. The CDR3 is made up of 13 amino acids. Germline CDR1 and CDR2: SGHRS and YFSETQ. V was shortened by 0 bases and J by 6 bases, with 7 bases between the two germline ends. The CDR3 region is CASSLGVSNEQFF. The CDR3 region has the DNA TGCGCCAGCAGCTTGGGCGTGAGCAATGAGCAGTTCTTC.

The J gene is TRBJ1-4, the V gene TRBV10-2; no clear D gene. The length of the CDR3 is 12 residues. The V gene's germline CDR1 is WSHSY and CDR2 SAAADI. V was trimmed by 0 bases and J by 8 bases, leaving 4 bases between them. The CDR3 loop reads CASSESREKLFF. In DNA, the CDR3 is TGCGCCAGCAGTGAGTCGAGGGAAAAACTGTTTTTT.

The genes are TRBV28 and TRBJ1-1; perhaps TRBD1 as D (5 bases). The germline gives CDR1 MDHEN, CDR2 SYDVKM. The length of the CDR3 is 11 residues. The CDR3 is CAAGRGTEAFF. The DNA for the CDR3 is TGTGCGGCAGGGAGGGGAACTGAAGCTTTCTTT.

The V gene is TRBV5-1, the J gene TRBJ2-2; D unclear. The CDR3 has 15 residues. V was cut by 0 bases and J by 1 base, with 7 bases left in between. The V gene's germline CDR1 is SGHRS and CDR2 YFSETQ. The CDR3 loop is CASSLVGLNTGELFF. The DNA for the CDR3 is TGCGCCAGCAGCTTGGTAGGGTTGAACACCGGGGAGCTGTTTTTT.

CDR3 in DNA: TGTGCCAGCAGTGAAGGTCTTGGCTATGGCTACACCTTC. Encoded protein: CASSEGLGYGYTF. The genes are TRBV6-1 and TRBJ1-2; D remains ambiguous. CDR1 is MNHNS and CDR2 is SASEGT in the germline V gene. The CDR3 length is 13 residues. V lost 1 base to trimming and J lost 4 bases, with 7 bases between them.

The chain couples TRBV28 to TRBJ2-1; D gene unclear. The CDR3 has 11 residues. Germline CDR1 MDHEN, CDR2 SYDVKM. The ends were cut back, 4 bases at V and 8 bases at J, with 6 bases in the middle. CDR3: CASSSVHEQFF. The CDR3 nucleotides are TGTGCCAGCAGTTCCGTCCATGAGCAGTTCTTC.

The chain employs TRBV30 and TRBJ1-1, with D maybe TRBD1 (6 bases). The ends were cut back, 0 bases at V and 3 bases at J, with 17 bases in the middle. The CDR3 spans 16 residues. Germline loops: CDR1 GTSNPN, CDR2 SVGIG (reference sequence). In DNA, the CDR3 is TGTGCCTGGAGTGTAGGGGGGTCTTCTCCGGACACTGAAGCTTTCTTT. This codes for CAWSVGGSSPDTEAFF.

The CDR3 nucleotides are TGTGCCAGCTCACCTGGGGGGGATGTCCACGAGCAGTACTTC. Translating gives CASSPGGDVHEQYF. The chain uses TRBV18 and TRBJ2-7; 7 positions match TRBD2. The CDR3 has 14 residues. Germline CDR1 and CDR2: KGHSH and LQKENI. The trim removed 3 bases at V and 5 bases at J, leaving 7 bases unmatched.

J is TRBJ2-3 and V is TRBV10-2; D remains unclear. The V gene's germline CDR1 is WSHSY and CDR2 SAAADI. The CDR3 loop spans 14 amino acids. V shed 0 bases and J shed 2 bases, with 6 bases lying between them. CDR3 residues: CASSESSPTDTQYF. CDR3 nucleotides: TGCGCCAGCAGTGAGTCTAGTCCCACAGATACGCAGTATTTT.

The V gene is TRBV7-8, the J gene TRBJ2-1, with TRBD1 matching over 9 bases. The V and J ends lost 2 bases and 1 base, in that order; junction bases with no gene match: 3. Germline CDR1 is SGHVS and CDR2 is FQNEAQ. The CDR3 contains 16 residues. In DNA form, the CDR3 reads TGTGCCAGCAGCTTAATGGACAGGGGATCCTACAATGAGCAGTTCTTC. Translated: CASSLMDRGSYNEQFF.